Listed here are 10 T cell receptor beta chains from one sample, sequenced in a study of beta chain features in type 1 diabetes. Expressed TCRB transcripts got sequenced, as all isolated RNA was reverse transcribed. The data were produced by immunoSEQ multiplex PCR, yet TCRdb's version contains in-frame clones alone and is incomplete. This sample yields about 220,000 clones, of which 11% are seen a single time; 1% to 1.5% belongs to the top ten. Sequenced sample: central memory CD4+ T cells from blood. The receptors originated from a man younger than 30 in good health.

There are many counts of this clone. The chain carries TRBV6-1 and TRBJ2-7, with D tentatively TRBD1 or TRBD2 (6 bases each). Between the trimmed V and J ends, which lost 7 bases and 1 base, there was a span of 17 bases. The CDR3 is 15 amino acids. Per the germline V gene, CDR1 is MNHNS and CDR2 is SASEGT. DNA for the CDR3: TGTGCCAGCACCCCAGGAGGGGGACGGTCCTACGAGCAGTACTTC. Amino acid sequence: CASTPGGGRSYEQYF.

The chain links TRBV5-1 to TRBJ2-7; 9 nucleotides agree with TRBD2. The germline V gene encodes CDR1 SGHRS and CDR2 YFSETQ. The CDR3 is made up of 15 amino acids. J lost 6 bases, V lost 2 bases, and 9 bases had no gene match. Here the CDR3 reads CASSLLAGEMSEQYF. The CDR3 DNA reads TGCGCCAGCAGCTTATTAGCGGGAGAAATGAGCGAGCAGTACTTC.

The chain couples TRBV7-2 to TRBJ2-5; no firm D call. The germline V and J ends were trimmed by 2 bases and 1 base, with 11 bases remaining between them. The V gene's germline CDR1 is SGHTA and CDR2 FQGNSA. The CDR3 sequence is 15 residues long. The DNA of the CDR3 is TGTGCCAGCAGCTTAATGCTGCAGTCCCAAGAGACCCAGTACTTC. Translating gives CASSLMLQSQETQYF.

This clone has more than one count but fewer than ten. It may be a read error: a sequence one base away is much more abundant. The chain carries TRBV15 and TRBJ2-6; possibly TRBD2 for D (6 bases). Trimming took off 0 bases at V and 2 bases at J, with 8 bases between the two ends. The CDR3 sequence is 16 residues long. Germline V gives CDR1 LNHNV, CDR2 YYDKDF (reference sequence). DNA of the CDR3: TGTGCCACCAGCAGAGACTCGGGAGCTGGGGCCAACGTCCTGACTTTC. Encoded protein: CATSRDSGAGANVLTF.

This chain joins TRBV5-4 and TRBJ2-7; possibly TRBD2 for D (6 bases). Between the trimmed V and J ends, which lost 2 bases and 0 bases, there was a span of 12 bases. Germline CDR1 and CDR2: SGHNT and YYREEE (reference sequence). This CDR3 has 15 residues. For the CDR3, the DNA is TGTGCCAGCAGCTTCGGACTAACGAGCTCCTACGAGCAGTACTTC. Translation gives CASSFGLTSSYEQYF.

This chain links TRBV27 with TRBJ2-5; D call uncertain. Trimming left V 0 bases short and J 6 bases short, with 8 bases between. The CDR3 extends over 13 amino acids. The V gene's germline CDR1 is MNHEY and CDR2 SMNVEV (reference sequence). CDR3 sequence reads: CASSLSMWKTQYF. CDR3 in DNA: TGTGCCAGCAGTTTATCTATGTGGAAGACCCAGTACTTC.

The rearrangement links TRBV30 to TRBJ1-4; D possibly corresponds to TRBD1 (5 bases). This CDR3 region has 13 residues. Per the germline V gene, CDR1 is GTSNPN and CDR2 is SVGIG (reference sequence). V was cut by 6 bases and J by 5 bases, with 13 bases left in between. The CDR3 DNA reads as TGTGCCTGCCTAGGGACTGGAAATGAAAAACTGTTTTTT. This sequence encodes CACLGTGNEKLFF.

This clone was seen a few times. The chain uses TRBV7-2 and TRBJ2-4; perhaps TRBD2 as D (6 bases). Germline lookup yields CDR1 SGHTA and CDR2 FQGNSA. V was clipped by 4 bases and J by 5 bases, with 9 bases between them. The CDR3 length is 13 residues. The CDR3 region has the DNA TGTGCCAGCAGCTCCTCGGGGGAAAACATTCAGTACTTC. Translated: CASSSSGENIQYF.

The V gene is TRBV5-6, the J gene TRBJ2-7, with a possible D match to TRBD1 (5 bases). From germline, CDR1 is SGHDT and CDR2 YYEEEE. The CDR3 is made up of 15 amino acids. V dropped 7 bases and J dropped 6 bases, with 23 bases sitting between them. In DNA, the CDR3 is TGTGCCAGCTCCCCATGGAGCTGGGGCCTAAGCGAGCAGTACTTC. Translated: CASSPWSWGLSEQYF.

This rearrangement joins TRBV6-5 to TRBJ2-1; D remains ambiguous. CDR3 size: 15 residues. V was clipped by 2 bases and J by 2 bases, with 10 bases between them. Germline values: CDR1 MNHEY, CDR2 SVGAGI. The CDR3 spells CASSYDPRPYNEQFF. CDR3 sequence (DNA): TGTGCCAGCAGTTACGACCCACGTCCCTACAATGAGCAGTTCTTC.